These 5 T cell receptor beta chains share one sample of origin, sequenced in a study of cytomegalovirus exposure and HLA in healthy donors (dated by TCRdb to about 2017). Libraries were prepared through the immunoSEQ multiplex PCR assay. A mixture of 60 forward primers for TCR Vbeta segments and 13 reverse primers for TCR Jbeta segments was used in the multiplex PCR. TCRdb limited this immuneACCESS table to in-frame rearrangements with V and J called. A share of clones is missing; checked studies link under half to unresolved V genes, and the rest is unexplained. This sample gives about 93,000 clones in total; 80% of them show up just once. In total, the top ten clones hold about 7.3% of the sample. The sequencing sample was made of PBMCs. Source of these receptors: a man aged 25-40 years in good health and CMV-seronegative.

This clone was counted a few times. The chain links TRBV4-1 to TRBJ2-1; 7 bases agree with TRBD1. Unmatched junction bases numbered 24, after V lost 1 base and J lost 6 bases. From germline, CDR1 is MGHRA and CDR2 YSYEKL. The CDR3 length is 21 residues. CDR3 in amino acids: CASSQARGGARIPSLFNEQFF. DNA for the CDR3: TGCGCCAGCAGCCAAGCGAGAGGGGGCGCAAGGATCCCTTCCCTTTTCAATGAGCAGTTCTTC.

The chain links TRBV4-3 to TRBJ2-5, with a possible D match to TRBD1 (6 bases). The CDR3 consists of 15 residues. Germline values: CDR1 LGHNA, CDR2 YSLEER. Trimming cost V 0 bases and J 5 bases, with 13 bases left between them. CDR3 amino acids: CASSQDSGQGETQYF. The CDR3, as DNA: TGCGCCAGCAGCCAAGACTCAGGGCAGGGGGAGACCCAGTACTTC.

The rearrangement uses TRBV5-1 and TRBJ1-4, with TRBD1 as a possible D gene (6 bases). In germline, CDR1 is SGHRS, CDR2 YFSETQ. V was clipped by 4 bases and J by 6 bases, with 16 bases between them. CDR3 length equals 15 residues. Here the CDR3 reads CASSITGSADEKLFF. As DNA, the CDR3 is TGCGCCAGCAGCATAACAGGGAGTGCGGATGAAAAACTGTTTTTT.

V usage is TRBV2 and J usage is TRBJ2-1, with 9 bases identical to TRBD2. Trimming removed 6 bases from V and 1 base from J; junction bases left unmatched: 4. This CDR3 spans 15 amino acids. Germline values: CDR1 SNHLY, CDR2 FYNNEI. The CDR3 protein is CASRPTSGSYNEQFF. The CDR3 DNA sequence: TGTGCCAGCAGGCCAACTAGCGGGTCCTACAATGAGCAGTTCTTC.

The rearrangement joins TRBV28 to TRBJ1-6; D gene unclear. V was pared by 5 bases and J by 9 bases, with 14 bases between. CDR3 size: 14 residues. Germline CDR1 and CDR2: MDHEN and SYDVKM. CDR3 bases: TGTGCCAGCAGTCAGACTCTCTCCCCTTCACCCCTCCACTTT. Its translation is CASSQTLSPSPLHF.